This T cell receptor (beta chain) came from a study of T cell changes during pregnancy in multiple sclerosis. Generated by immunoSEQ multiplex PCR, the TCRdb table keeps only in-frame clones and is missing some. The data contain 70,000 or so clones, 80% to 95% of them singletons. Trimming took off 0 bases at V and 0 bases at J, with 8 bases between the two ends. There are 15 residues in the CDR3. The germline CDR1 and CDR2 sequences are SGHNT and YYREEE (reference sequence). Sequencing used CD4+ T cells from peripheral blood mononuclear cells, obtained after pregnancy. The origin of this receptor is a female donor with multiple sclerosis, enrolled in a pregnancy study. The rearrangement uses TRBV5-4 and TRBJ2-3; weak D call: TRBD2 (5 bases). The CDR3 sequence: CASSLDGGSTDTQYF. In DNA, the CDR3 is TGTGCCAGCAGCTTGGACGGCGGGAGCACAGATACGCAGTATTTT.